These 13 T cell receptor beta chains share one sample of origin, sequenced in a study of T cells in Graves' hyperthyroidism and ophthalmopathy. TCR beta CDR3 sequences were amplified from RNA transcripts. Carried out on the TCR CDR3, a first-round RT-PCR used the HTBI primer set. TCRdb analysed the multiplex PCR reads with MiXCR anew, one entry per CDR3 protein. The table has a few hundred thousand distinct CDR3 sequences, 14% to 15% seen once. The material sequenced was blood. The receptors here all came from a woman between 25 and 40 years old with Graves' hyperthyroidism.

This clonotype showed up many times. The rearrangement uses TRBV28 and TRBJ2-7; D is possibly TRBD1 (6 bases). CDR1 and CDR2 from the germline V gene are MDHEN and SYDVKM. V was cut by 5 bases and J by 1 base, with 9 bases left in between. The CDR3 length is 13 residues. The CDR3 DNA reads TGTGCCAGCAGTGGACAGAGTTCCTACGAGCAGTACTTC. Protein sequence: CASSGQSSYEQYF.

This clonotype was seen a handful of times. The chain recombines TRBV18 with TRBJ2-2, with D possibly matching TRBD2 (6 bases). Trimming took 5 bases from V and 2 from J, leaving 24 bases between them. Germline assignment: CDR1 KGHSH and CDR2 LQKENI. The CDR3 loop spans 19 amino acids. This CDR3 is CASSSNGGALKLNTGELFF. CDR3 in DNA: TGTGCCAGCTCATCAAATGGAGGGGCCCTAAAACTAAACACCGGGGAGCTGTTTTTT. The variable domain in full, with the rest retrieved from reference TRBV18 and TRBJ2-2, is NAGVMQNPRHLVRRRGQEARLRCSPMKGHSHVYWYRQLPEEGLKFMVYLQKENIIDESGMPKERFSAEFPKEGPSILRIQQVVRGDSAAYFCASSSNGGALKLNTGELFFGEGSRLTVL.

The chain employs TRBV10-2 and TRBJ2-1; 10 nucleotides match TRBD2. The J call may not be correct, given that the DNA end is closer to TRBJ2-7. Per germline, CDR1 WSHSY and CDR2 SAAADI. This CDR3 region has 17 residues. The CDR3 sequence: CASSAGLAGASYNEQYF. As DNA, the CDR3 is TGCGCCAGCAGCGCGGGCCTAGCGGGAGCCTCCTACAATGAGCAGTACTTC.

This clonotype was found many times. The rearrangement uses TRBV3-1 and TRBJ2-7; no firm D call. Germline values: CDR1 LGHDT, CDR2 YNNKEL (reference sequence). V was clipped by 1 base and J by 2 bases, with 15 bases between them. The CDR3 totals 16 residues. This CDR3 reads CASSQVTPPFAYEQYF. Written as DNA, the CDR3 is TGTGCCAGCAGCCAAGTTACTCCCCCGTTCGCCTACGAGCAGTACTTC.

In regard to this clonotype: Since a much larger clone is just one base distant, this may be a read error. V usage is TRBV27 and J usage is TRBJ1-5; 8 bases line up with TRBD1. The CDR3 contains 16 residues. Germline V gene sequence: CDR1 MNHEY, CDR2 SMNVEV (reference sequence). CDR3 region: CASSFYRGGTIQPRHF. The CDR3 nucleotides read TGTGCCAGCAGTTTCTACAGGGGGGGCACGATCCAGCCCCGGCATTTT.

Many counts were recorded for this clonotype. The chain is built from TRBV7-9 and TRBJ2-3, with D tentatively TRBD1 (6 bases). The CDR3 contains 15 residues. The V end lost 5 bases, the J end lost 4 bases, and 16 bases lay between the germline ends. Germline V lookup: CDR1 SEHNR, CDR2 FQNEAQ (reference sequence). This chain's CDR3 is CASSAYRETPDTQYF. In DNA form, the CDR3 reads TGTGCCAGCAGCGCATACAGGGAAACTCCAGATACGCAGTATTTT.

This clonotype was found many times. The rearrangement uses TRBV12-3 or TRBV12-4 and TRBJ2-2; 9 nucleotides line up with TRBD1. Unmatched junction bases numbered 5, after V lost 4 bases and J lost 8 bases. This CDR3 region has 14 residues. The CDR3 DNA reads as TGTGCCAGCAGTTCGGGGACAGGGAGAGGGGAGCTGTTTTTT. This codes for CASSSGTGRGELFF.

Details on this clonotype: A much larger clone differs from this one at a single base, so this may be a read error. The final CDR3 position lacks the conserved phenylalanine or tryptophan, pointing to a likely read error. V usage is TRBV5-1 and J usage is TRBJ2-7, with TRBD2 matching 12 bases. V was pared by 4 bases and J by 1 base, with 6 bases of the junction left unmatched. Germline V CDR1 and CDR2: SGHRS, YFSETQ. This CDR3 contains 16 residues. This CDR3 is CASSPGLAGPSYEQYL. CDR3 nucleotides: TGCGCCAGCAGCCCGGGACTAGCGGGTCCTTCCTACGAGCAGTACCTC.

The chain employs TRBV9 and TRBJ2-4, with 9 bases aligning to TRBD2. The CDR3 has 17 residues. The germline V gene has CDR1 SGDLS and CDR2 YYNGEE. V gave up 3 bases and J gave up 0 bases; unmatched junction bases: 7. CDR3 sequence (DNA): TGTGCCAGCAGCGGAGGACTAGCGAATCTAGCCAAAAACATTCAGTACTTC. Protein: CASSGGLANLAKNIQYF.

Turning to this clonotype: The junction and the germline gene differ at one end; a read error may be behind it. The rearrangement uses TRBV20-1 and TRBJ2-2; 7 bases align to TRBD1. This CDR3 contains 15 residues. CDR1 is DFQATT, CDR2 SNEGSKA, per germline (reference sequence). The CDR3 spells CSASEGTVNTGELLF. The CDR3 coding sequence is TGCAGTGCTAGCGAAGGGACAGTAAACACCGGGGAGCTGCTTTTT.

The chain's CDR3 is CASSYSTGQGIDQPQHF. The CDR3 DNA reads as TGTGCCAGCAGTTACTCGACAGGACAGGGGATCGATCAGCCCCAGCATTTT. The V gene is TRBV6-2 or TRBV6-3, the J gene TRBJ1-5, with 9 bases aligning to TRBD1. CDR1 and CDR2 (germline): MNHEY, SVGEGT. The V gene end was trimmed by 0 bases and the J gene end by 5 bases; junction bases not matched to a gene: 8. The CDR3 is 17 residues long.

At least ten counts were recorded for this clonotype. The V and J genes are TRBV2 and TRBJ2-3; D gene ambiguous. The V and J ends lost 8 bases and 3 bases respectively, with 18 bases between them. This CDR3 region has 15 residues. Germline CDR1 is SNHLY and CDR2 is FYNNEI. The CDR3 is CASGEFPFRTDTQYF. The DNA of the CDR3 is TGTGCCAGCGGCGAGTTTCCGTTTCGTACAGATACGCAGTATTTT. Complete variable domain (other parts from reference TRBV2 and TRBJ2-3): EPEVTQTPSHQVTQMGQEVILRCVPISNHLYFYWYRQILGQKVEFLVSFYNNEISEKSEIFDDQFSVERPDGSNFTLKIRSTKLEDSAMYFCASGEFPFRTDTQYFGPGTRLTVL.

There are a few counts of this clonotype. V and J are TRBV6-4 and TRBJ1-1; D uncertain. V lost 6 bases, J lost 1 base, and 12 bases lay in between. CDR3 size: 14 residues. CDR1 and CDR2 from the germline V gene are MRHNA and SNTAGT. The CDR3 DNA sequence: TGTGCCAGCAGAGTCGAGGGTGCGAACACTGAAGCTTTCTTT. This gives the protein CASRVEGANTEAFF.